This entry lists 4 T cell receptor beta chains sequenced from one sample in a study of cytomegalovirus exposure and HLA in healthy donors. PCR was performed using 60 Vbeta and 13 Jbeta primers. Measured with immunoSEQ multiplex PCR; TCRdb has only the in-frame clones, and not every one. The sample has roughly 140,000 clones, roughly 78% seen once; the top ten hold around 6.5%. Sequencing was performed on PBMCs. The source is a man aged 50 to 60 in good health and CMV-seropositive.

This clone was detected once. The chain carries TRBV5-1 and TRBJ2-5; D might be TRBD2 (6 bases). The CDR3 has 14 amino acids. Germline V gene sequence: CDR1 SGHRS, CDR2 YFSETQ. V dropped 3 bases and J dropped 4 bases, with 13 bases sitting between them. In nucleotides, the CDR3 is TGCGCCAGCAGCTCGCAGGGAGGACGAGAGACCCAGTACTTC. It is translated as CASSSQGGRETQYF.

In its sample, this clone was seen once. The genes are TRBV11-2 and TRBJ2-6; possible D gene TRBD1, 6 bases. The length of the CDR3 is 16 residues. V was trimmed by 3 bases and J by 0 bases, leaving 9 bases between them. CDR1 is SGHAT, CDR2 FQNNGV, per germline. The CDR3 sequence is CASSLTGGSGANVLTF. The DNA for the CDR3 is TGTGCCAGCAGCTTGACAGGCGGCTCTGGGGCCAACGTCCTGACTTTC.

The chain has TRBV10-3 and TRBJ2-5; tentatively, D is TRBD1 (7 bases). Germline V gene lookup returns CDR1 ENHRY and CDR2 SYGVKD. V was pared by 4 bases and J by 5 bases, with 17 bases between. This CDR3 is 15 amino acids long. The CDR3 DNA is TGTGCCATCAGTGCTGGCAGGGGGGAAGGGGAGACCCAGTACTTC. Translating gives CAISAGRGEGETQYF.

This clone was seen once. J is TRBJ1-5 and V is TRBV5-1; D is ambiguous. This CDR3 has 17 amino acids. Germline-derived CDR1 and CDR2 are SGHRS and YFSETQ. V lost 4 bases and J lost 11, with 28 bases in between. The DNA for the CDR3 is TGCGCCAGCAGCCCCAGTGGAGGGTCTGGAAACGGCCAGTCCCAGCATTTT. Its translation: CASSPSGGSGNGQSQHF.